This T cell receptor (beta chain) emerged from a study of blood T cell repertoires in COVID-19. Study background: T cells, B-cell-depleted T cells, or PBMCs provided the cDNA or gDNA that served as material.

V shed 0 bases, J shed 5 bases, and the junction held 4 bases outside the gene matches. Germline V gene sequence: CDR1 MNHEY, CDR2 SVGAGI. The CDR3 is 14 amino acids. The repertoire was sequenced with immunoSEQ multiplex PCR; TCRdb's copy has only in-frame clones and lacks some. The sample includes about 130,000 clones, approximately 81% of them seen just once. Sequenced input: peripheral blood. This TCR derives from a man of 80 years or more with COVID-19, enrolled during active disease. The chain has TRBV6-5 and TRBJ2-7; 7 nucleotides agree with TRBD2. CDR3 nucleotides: TGTGCCAGCAGTTACTCAGGCGGGAGCCACGAGCAGTACTTC. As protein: CASSYSGGSHEQYF.